This T cell receptor (beta chain) was recorded in a study of blood T cell repertoires in COVID-19. Overall study context: Some COVID-19 samples were acute and others convalescent; all came from the United States, Italy and Spain.

Germline assignment: CDR1 SGHRS and CDR2 YFSETQ. Trimming removed 3 bases at V and 7 bases at J, with 10 bases between. The length of the CDR3 is 13 residues. The table lists this clone with many counts. Methods used by the authors: Nucleated cell number was recorded as an estimate derived from reference gene primer amplification. Libraries were prepared by immunoSEQ multiplex PCR; TCRdb keeps only in-frame clonotypes and omits some of them. That table gives V, J and clone size, and the DNA gave D and trimming. This table has hundreds of thousands of clones, more than 75% appearing once. Sequenced material: peripheral blood. This TCR was sampled from a woman in her thirties or forties who had recovered from COVID-19. The chain has TRBV5-1 and TRBJ2-2; D is uncertain. The CDR3 reads CASSSNTGGELFF. CDR3 nucleotides: TGCGCCAGCAGCTCGAACACGGGCGGGGAGCTGTTTTTT.